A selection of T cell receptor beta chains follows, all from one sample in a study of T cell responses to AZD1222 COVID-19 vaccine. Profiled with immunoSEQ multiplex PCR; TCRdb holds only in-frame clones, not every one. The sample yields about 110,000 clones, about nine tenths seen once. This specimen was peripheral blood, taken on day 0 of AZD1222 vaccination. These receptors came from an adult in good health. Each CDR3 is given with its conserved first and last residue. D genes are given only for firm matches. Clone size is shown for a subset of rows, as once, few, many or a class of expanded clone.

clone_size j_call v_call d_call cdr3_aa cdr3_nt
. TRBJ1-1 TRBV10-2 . CASRAYLKQHPEAFF TGCGCCAGCAGAGCCTATTTGAAACAGCACCCTGAAGCTTTCTTT
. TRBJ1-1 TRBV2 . CASREQGNTEAFF TGTGCCAGCAGGGAACAGGGTAACACTGAAGCTTTCTTT
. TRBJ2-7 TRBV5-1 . CASSFSQGDYEQYF TGCGCCAGCAGCTTCTCACAGGGCGACTACGAGCAGTACTTC
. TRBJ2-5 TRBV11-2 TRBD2 CASSPTSGAIQETQYF TGTGCCAGCAGCCCCACTAGCGGGGCGATACAAGAGACCCAGTACTTC
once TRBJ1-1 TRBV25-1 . CASTHVGGTEAFF TGTGCCAGCACCCACGTAGGTGGCACTGAAGCTTTCTTT
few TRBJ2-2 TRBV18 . CASSPRRGEGYTGELFF TGTGCCAGCTCACCACGAAGGGGAGAGGGCTACACCGGGGAGCTGTTTTTT
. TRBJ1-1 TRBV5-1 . CASSLAGPNTEAFF TGCGCCAGCAGCTTGGCAGGGCCGAACACTGAAGCTTTCTTT
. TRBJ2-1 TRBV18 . CASSPRAEGWFF TGTGCCAGCTCACCCCGAGCGGAAGGTTGGTTCTTC
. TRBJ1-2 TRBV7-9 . CASSLQGLGFYGYTF TGTGCCAGCAGCTTACAGGGTTTGGGCTTCTATGGCTACACCTTC
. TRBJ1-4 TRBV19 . CASSIDVGKLFF TGTGCCAGTAGTATAGATGTGGGAAAACTGTTTTTT
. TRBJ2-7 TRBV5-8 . CASSFRLGSSYEQYF TGTGCCAGCAGCTTCCGGCTCGGAAGCTCCTACGAGCAGTACTTC
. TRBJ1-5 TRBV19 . CASSINFGSSVHQPQHF TGTGCCAGTAGTATAAATTTCGGGAGCTCCGTACATCAGCCCCAGCATTTT
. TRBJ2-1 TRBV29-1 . CSVGQNEQFF TGCAGCGTTGGGCAGAATGAGCAGTTCTTC
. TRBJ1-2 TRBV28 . CASRGYGYTF TGTGCCAGCAGGGGCTATGGCTACACCTTC
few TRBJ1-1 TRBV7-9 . CASSAQQNTEAFF TGTGCCAGCAGCGCACAGCAGAACACTGAAGCTTTCTTT
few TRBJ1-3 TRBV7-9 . CASSLERGLASGNTIYF TGTGCCAGCAGCTTAGAAAGGGGACTGGCTTCTGGAAACACCATATATTTT
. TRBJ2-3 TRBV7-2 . CASSLARSGASTDTQYF TGTGCCAGCAGCTTAGCGCGGTCAGGAGCTAGCACAGATACGCAGTATTTT